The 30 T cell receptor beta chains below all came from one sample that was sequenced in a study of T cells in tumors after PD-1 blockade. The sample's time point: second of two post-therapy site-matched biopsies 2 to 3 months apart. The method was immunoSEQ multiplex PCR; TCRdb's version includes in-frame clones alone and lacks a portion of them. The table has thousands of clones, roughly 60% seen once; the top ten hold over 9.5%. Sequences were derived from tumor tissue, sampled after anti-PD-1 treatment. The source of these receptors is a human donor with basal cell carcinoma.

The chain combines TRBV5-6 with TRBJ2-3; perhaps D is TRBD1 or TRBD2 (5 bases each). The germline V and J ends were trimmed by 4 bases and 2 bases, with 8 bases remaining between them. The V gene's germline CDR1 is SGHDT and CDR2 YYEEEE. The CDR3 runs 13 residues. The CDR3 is CASSPGTTDTQYF. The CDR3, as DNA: TGTGCCAGCAGCCCCGGGACCACAGATACGCAGTATTTT.

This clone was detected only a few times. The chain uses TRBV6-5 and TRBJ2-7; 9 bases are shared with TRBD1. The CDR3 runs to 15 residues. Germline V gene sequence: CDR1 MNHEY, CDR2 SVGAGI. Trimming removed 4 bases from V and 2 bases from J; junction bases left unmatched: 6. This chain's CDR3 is CASSSYRDRAYEQYF. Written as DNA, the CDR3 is TGTGCCAGCAGTTCTTACCGGGACAGGGCCTACGAGCAGTACTTC.

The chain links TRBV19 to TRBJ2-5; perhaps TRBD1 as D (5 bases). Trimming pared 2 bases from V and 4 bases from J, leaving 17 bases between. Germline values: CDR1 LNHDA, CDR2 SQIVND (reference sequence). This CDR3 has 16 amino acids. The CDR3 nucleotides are TGTGCCAGTAGTATACGATCAGGGTTCCCCCCAGAGACCCAGTACTTC. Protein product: CASSIRSGFPPETQYF.

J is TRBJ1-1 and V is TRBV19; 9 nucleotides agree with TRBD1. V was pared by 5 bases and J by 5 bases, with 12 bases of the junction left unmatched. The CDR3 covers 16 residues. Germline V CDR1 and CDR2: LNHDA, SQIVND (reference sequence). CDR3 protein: CASSADRGPEVTEAFF. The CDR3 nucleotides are TGTGCCAGTAGTGCGGACAGGGGACCCGAGGTGACTGAAGCTTTCTTT.

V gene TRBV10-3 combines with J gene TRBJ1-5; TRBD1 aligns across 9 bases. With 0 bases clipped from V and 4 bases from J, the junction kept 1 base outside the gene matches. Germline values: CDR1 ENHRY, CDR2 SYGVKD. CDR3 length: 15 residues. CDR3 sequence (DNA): TGTGCCATCAGTGAGTCGGGACAGGGAAATCAGCCCCAGCATTTT. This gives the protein CAISESGQGNQPQHF.

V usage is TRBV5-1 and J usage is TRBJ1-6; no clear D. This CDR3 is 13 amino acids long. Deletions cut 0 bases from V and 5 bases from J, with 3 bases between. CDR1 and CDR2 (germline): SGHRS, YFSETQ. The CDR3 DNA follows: TGCGCCAGCAGCTTGGGGGATAATTCACCCCTCCACTTT. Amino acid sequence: CASSLGDNSPLHF.

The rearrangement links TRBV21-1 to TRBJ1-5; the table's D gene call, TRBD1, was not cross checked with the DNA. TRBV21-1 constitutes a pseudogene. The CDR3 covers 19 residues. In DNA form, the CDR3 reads TGTGCCAGCAGCAAGGGGATTACAGGGGAAGGACTGGGCAATCAGCCCCAGCATTTT. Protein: CASSKGITGEGLGNQPQHF.

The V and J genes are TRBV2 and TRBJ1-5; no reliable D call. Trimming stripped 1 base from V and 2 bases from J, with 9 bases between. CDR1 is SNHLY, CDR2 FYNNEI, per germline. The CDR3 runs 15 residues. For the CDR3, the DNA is TGTGCCAGCAGTGAAGAAGGGCCCGGCAATCAGCCCCAGCATTTT. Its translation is CASSEEGPGNQPQHF.

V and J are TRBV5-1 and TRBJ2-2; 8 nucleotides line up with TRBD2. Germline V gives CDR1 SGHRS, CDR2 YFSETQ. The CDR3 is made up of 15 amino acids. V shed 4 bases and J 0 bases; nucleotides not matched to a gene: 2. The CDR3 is CASSIAGSNTGELFF. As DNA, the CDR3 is TGCGCCAGCAGCATAGCGGGGTCGAACACCGGGGAGCTGTTTTTT.

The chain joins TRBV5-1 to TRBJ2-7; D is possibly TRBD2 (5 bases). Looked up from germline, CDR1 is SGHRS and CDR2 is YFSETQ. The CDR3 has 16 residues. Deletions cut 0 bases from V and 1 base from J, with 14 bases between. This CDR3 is CASSLEGGLGSYEQYF. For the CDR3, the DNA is TGCGCCAGCAGCTTGGAGGGCGGACTGGGATCCTACGAGCAGTACTTC.

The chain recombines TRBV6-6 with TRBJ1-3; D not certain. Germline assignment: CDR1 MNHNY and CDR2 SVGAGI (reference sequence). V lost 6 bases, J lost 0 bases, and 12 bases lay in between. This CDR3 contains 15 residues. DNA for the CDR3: TGTGCCAGCAGAGACGACGGTGGCTCTGGAAACACCATATATTTT. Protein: CASRDDGGSGNTIYF.

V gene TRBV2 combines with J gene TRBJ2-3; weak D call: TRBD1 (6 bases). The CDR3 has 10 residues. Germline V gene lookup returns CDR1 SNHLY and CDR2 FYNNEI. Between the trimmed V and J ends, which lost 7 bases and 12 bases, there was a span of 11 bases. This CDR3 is CASKVQGQYF. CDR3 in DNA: TGTGCCAGCAAGGTACAGGGCCAGTATTTT.

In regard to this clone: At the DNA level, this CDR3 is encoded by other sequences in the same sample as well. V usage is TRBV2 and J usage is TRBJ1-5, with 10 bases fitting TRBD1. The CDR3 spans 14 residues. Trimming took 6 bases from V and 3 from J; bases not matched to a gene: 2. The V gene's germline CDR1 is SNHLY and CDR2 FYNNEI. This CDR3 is CASRGTGANQPQHF. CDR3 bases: TGTGCCAGCAGGGGGACAGGGGCCAATCAGCCCCAGCATTTT.

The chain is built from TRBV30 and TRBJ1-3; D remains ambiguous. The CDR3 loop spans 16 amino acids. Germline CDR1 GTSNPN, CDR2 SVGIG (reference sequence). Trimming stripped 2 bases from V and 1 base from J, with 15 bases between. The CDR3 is CAWSKQAWGSGNTIYF. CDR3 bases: TGTGCCTGGAGTAAGCAGGCTTGGGGTTCTGGAAACACCATATATTTT.

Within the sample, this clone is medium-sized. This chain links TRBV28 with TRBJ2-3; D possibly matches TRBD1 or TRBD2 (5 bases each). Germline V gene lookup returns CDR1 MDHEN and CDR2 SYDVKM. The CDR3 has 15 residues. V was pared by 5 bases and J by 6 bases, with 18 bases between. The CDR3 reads CASSPGAQPGDTQYF. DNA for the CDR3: TGTGCCAGCAGTCCCGGGGCACAGCCCGGGGATACGCAGTATTTT.

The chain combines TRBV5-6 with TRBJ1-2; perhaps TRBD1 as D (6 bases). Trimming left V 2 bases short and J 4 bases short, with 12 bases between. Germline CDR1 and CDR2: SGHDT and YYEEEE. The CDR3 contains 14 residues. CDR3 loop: CASSLGGRTYGYTF. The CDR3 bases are TGTGCCAGCAGCTTAGGGGGGAGGACCTATGGCTACACCTTC.

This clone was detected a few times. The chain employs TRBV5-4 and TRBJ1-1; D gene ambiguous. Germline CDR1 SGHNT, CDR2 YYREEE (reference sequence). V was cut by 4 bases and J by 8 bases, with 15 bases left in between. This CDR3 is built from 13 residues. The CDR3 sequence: CASSPSGGSEAFF. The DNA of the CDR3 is TGTGCCAGCAGCCCTTCCGGAGGCAGCGAAGCTTTCTTT.

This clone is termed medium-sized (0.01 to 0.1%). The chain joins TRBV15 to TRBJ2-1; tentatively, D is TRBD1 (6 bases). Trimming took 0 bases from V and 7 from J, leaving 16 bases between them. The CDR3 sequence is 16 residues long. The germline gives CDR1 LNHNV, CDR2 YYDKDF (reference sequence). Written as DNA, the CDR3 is TGTGCCACCAGCAGAGATGGGGGCAGGGCGGCTAATGAGCAGTTCTTC. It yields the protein CATSRDGGRAANEQFF.

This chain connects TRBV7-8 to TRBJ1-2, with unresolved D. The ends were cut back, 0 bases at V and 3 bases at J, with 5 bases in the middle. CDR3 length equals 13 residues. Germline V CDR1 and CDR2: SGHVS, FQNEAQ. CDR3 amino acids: CASSLARDYGYTF. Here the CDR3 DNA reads TGTGCCAGCAGCTTAGCGAGGGACTATGGCTACACCTTC.

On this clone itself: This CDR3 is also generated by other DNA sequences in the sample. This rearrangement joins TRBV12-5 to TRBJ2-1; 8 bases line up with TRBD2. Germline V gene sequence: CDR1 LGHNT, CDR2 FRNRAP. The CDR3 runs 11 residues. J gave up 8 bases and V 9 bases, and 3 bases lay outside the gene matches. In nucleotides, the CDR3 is TGTGCTAGCCTCGGGGGGGATGAGCAGTTCTTC. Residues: CASLGGDEQFF.

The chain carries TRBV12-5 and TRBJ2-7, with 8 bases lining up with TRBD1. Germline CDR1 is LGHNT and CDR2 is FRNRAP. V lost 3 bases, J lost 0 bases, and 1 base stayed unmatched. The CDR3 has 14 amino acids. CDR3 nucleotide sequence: TGTGCTAGTGGTTTCGACAGGGGCTCCTACGAGCAGTACTTC. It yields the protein CASGFDRGSYEQYF.

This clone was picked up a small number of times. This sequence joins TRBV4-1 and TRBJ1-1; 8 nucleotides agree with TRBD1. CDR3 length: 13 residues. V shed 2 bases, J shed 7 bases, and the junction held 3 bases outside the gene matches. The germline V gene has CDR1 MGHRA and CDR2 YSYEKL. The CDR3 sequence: CASSQLGTGEAFF. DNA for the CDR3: TGCGCCAGCAGCCAATTGGGGACAGGTGAAGCTTTCTTT.

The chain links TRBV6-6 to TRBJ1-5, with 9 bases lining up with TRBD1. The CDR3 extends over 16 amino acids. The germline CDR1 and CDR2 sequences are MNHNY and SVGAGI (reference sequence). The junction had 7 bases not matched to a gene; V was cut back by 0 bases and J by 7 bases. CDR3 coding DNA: TGTGCCAGCAGTTACTCGGGACAGGGAAGTGGACAGCCCCAGCATTTT. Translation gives CASSYSGQGSGQPQHF.

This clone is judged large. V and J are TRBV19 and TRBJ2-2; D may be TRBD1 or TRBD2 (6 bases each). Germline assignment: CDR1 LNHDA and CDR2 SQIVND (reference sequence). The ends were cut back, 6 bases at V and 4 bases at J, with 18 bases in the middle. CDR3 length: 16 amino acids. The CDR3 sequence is CASRIFSGASTGELFF. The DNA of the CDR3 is TGTGCCAGTAGGATTTTTTCGGGGGCGAGCACCGGGGAGCTGTTTTTT.

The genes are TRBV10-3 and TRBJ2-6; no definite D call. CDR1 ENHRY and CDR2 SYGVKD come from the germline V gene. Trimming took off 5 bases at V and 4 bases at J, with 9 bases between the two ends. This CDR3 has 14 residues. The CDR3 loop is CAISRLSGANVLTF. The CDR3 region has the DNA TGTGCCATCAGTAGACTGTCCGGGGCCAACGTCCTGACTTTC.

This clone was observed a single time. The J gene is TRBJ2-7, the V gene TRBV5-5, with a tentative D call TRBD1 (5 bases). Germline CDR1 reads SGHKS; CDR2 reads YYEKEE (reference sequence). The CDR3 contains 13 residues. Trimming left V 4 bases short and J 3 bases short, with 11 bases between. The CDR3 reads CASSPHRNYEQYF. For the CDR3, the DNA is TGTGCCAGCAGCCCCCACAGGAACTACGAGCAGTACTTC.

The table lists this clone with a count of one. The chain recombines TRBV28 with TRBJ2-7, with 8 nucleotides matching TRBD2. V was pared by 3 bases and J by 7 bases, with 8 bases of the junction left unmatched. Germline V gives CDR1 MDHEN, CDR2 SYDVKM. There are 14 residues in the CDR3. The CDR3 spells CASSLGRGGFEQYF. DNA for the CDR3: TGTGCCAGCAGTTTGGGACGGGGGGGCTTTGAGCAGTACTTC. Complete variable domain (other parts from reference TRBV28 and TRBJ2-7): DVKVTQSSRYLVKRTGEKVFLECVQDMDHENMFWYRQDPGLGLRLIYFSYDVKMKEKGDIPEGYSVSREKKERFSLILESASTNQTSMYLCASSLGRGGFEQYFGPGTRLTVT.

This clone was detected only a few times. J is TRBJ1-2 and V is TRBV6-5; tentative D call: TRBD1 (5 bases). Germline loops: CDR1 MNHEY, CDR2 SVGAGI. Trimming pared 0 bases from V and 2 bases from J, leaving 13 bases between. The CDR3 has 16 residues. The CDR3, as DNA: TGTGCCAGCAGTTACTCGATGGCGGGGGTAAACTATGGCTACACCTTC. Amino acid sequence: CASSYSMAGVNYGYTF.

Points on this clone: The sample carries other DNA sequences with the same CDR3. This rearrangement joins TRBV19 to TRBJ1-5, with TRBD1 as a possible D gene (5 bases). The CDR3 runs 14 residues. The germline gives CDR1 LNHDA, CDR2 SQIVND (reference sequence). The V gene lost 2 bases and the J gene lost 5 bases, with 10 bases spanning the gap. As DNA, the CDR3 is TGTGCCAGTAGTATACAGGGATCTTATCAGCCCCAGCATTTT. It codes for CASSIQGSYQPQHF.

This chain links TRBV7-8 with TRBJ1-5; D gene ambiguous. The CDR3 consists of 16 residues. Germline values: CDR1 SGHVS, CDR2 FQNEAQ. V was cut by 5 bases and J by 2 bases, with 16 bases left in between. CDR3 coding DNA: TGTGCCAGCAGCCTGGCTCTAAGTCGGGGCAATCAGCCCCAGCATTTT. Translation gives CASSLALSRGNQPQHF.